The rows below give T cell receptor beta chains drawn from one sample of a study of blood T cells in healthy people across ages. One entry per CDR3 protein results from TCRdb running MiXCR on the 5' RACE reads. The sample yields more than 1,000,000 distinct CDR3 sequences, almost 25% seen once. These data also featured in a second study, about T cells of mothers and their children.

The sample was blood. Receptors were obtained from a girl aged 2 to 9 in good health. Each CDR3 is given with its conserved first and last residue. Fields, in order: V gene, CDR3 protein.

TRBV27,CASSLSGGGPEAFF
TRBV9,CASSALGNHGYTF
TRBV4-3,CASSQVASGLYEQYF
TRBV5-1,CASSLGLAGPTYNEQFF
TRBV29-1,CSVEGAGTSGANVRTF
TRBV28,CASSGTPFTSTDTQYF
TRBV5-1,CASSSVAGGPYNEQFF
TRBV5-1,CASSLESQIEAFF
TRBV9,CASSVSSYTDTQYF
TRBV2,CASGGHSYEQYF
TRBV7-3,CASSLGPSGSSYNEQFF
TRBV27,CATRQGRELFF
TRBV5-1,CASSRDWRGGYNEQFF
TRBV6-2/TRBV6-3,CASSYGGLAGDDEQYF
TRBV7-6,CASSRKTGVEGETQYF
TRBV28,CASISNTEAFF
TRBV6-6,CASNIPDQQTEAFF
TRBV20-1,CSARDGRQFGETQYF
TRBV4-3,CASSQDRAQGFYEQYF
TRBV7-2,CASSLAAIGVGGSGANVLTF
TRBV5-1,CASSLVWEGNEQFF
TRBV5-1,CASSFFGAGRRETQYF
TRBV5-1,CASSLGGANTGELFF
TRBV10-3,CAISESRITEAFF
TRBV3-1,CASSPAQDREKLFF
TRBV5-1,CASSLEGQGAFNTGELFF
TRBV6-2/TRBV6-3,CASSHLANQETQYF
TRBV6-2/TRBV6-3,CASNLGTGIVNEQFF
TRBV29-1,CSVEKTSGAYNEQFF
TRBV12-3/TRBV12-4,CASSHSRAGRNTEAFF
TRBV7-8,CASSLWREETQYF
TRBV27,CASSLMGSVTEAFF
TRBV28,CASSPDQSYEQYF
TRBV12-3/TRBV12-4,CASSFYRGLSGDTQYF
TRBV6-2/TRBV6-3,CASGGQLRGEQYF
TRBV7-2,CASSLRWEDTQYF
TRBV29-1,CSAGLEDTQYF
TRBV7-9,CASSLYRGLNEQFF
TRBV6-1,CASKTGGGGYTF
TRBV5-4,CASSLDLGPPEETQYF
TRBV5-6,CASSLIMAGVNTGELFF
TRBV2,CASSESYAQETQYF
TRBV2,CASSSWAANTEAFF